Below, 16 T cell receptor beta chains from the same sample are listed, as sequenced in a study of human T cells and chemical hapten exposure. Time point defined: pre-sensitization, week 0. The sample's treatment: therapeutic diphenylcyclopropenone sensitization with weekly scalp DPC. TCRdb re-called the RACE reads through MiXCR, storing one row per CDR3 protein. In the table there are 150,000 to 200,000 distinct CDR3 sequences, more than 25% of which are singletons. The sample here was whole blood, taken in connection with sensitization to the hapten diphenylcyclopropenone (DPC). The receptors were gathered from a woman in her 30s with alopecia areata. Some clones in this sample may be carry-over from other donors' samples.

This clonotype was seen more than once but under ten times. The CDR3 reads CASSLRTGTSRPGELFF. CDR3 DNA sequence: TGTGCCAGTAGTCTACGAACCGGGACTAGTCGGCCCGGGGAGCTGTTTTTT. The genes are TRBV19 and TRBJ2-2; TRBD2 matches at 8 bases. Germline lookup yields CDR1 LNHDA and CDR2 SQIVND (reference sequence). The CDR3 contains 17 residues. The V gene end was trimmed by 5 bases and the J gene end by 6 bases; junction bases not matched to a gene: 14.

The rearrangement uses TRBV7-9 and TRBJ1-2; 8 bases map to TRBD1. This CDR3 has 14 residues. V was pared by 2 bases and J by 5 bases, with 4 bases of the junction left unmatched. Germline values: CDR1 SEHNR, CDR2 FQNEAQ (reference sequence). In nucleotides, the CDR3 is TGTGCCAGCAGCTTACAGGGGGCTGAGTATGGCTACACCTTC. Translating it yields CASSLQGAEYGYTF.

This clonotype occurred a few times. The chain has TRBV20-1 and TRBJ2-3; D gene unclear. The CDR3 has 15 amino acids. Germline V CDR1 and CDR2: DFQATT, SNEGSKA (reference sequence). The V and J ends lost 0 bases and 3 bases respectively, with 13 bases between them. The CDR3 sequence: CSAREGLGRTDTQYF. The DNA for the CDR3 is TGCAGTGCTAGAGAAGGCCTCGGTCGGACAGATACGCAGTATTTT.

This clonotype has only a few counts. J is TRBJ1-2 and V is TRBV5-1; 7 bases fit TRBD1. V lost 4 bases, J lost 6 bases, and 12 bases stayed unmatched. There are 15 residues in the CDR3. The germline CDR1 and CDR2 sequences are SGHRS and YFSETQ. CDR3: CASSAVQGNQDGYTF. The CDR3 bases are TGCGCCAGCAGCGCCGTACAGGGGAATCAGGATGGCTACACCTTC.

This clonotype appeared a few times. This chain links TRBV29-1 with TRBJ2-2, with TRBD1 matching over 8 bases. Germline trimming cut 3 bases from V and 4 bases from J; bases unmatched to any gene: 4. Germline lookup yields CDR1 SQVTM and CDR2 ANQGSEA. The CDR3 loop spans 14 amino acids. Here the CDR3 reads CSVDVRGRTGELFF. In DNA, the CDR3 is TGCAGCGTTGACGTCAGGGGGCGCACCGGGGAGCTGTTTTTT.

The rearrangement links TRBV10-3 to TRBJ1-5; D is unresolved. This CDR3 spans 14 amino acids. Germline V gives CDR1 ENHRY, CDR2 SYGVKD. The ends were cut back, 3 bases at V and 4 bases at J, with 10 bases in the middle. In DNA, the CDR3 is TGTGCCATCAGTGATAACGGCCAAAATCAGCCCCAGCATTTT. Translating it yields CAISDNGQNQPQHF.

CDR3 sequence reads: CASSDTSGDTGELFF. The CDR3 nucleotides read TGTGCCAGCAGTGATACTAGCGGGGACACCGGGGAGCTGTTTTTT. The chain couples TRBV6-4 to TRBJ2-2; TRBD2 aligns across 10 bases. The germline CDR1 and CDR2 sequences are MRHNA and SNTAGT. This CDR3 has 15 amino acids. After removal of 3 bases from V and 3 bases from J, the junction contained 1 base not matched to a gene.

This clonotype has more than one count but fewer than ten. This rearrangement joins TRBV7-9 to TRBJ2-7; 11 bases align to TRBD2. V shed 4 bases, J shed 4 bases, and the junction held 3 bases outside the gene matches. The germline CDR1 and CDR2 sequences are SEHNR and FQNEAQ (reference sequence). The CDR3 loop spans 14 amino acids. The DNA of the CDR3 is TGTGCCAGCAGCTCCACTAGCGGGAGTTACGAGCAGTACTTC. It yields the protein CASSSTSGSYEQYF.

This clonotype was counted at least ten times. V gene TRBV29-1 combines with J gene TRBJ1-1, with TRBD1 matching over 11 bases. Germline CDR1 and CDR2: SQVTM and ANQGSEA. Losses at the gene ends were 4 bases for V and 10 bases for J; bases not matched to a gene: 5. The CDR3 covers 12 residues. The chain's CDR3 is CSVADRGRRAFF. CDR3 nucleotide sequence: TGCAGCGTTGCGGACAGGGGGCGCCGAGCTTTCTTT.

This chain connects TRBV5-1 to TRBJ1-4; D gene unclear. This CDR3 has 13 residues. CDR1 is SGHRS and CDR2 is YFSETQ in the germline V gene. V gave up 4 bases and J gave up 5 bases, with 9 bases separating them. The CDR3 DNA reads as TGCGCCAGCAGCGACCTACAGAATGAAAAACTGTTTTTT. Translating it yields CASSDLQNEKLFF.

The rearrangement links TRBV28 to TRBJ2-1; 11 positions agree with TRBD2. V trimming: 5 bases; J trimming: 7 bases; junction bases outside the gene matches: 19. The CDR3 runs 19 residues. CDR1 MDHEN and CDR2 SYDVKM come from the germline V gene. CDR3 DNA sequence: TGTGCCAGCAGTGTATCCCCTGGAACTAGCGGGGGATGGGGAAATGAGCAGTTCTTC. Protein: CASSVSPGTSGGWGNEQFF.

This sequence joins TRBV5-1 and TRBJ2-3, with TRBD2 matching over 14 bases. This CDR3 is built from 18 residues. Germline V gene lookup returns CDR1 SGHRS and CDR2 YFSETQ. V lost 4 bases to trimming and J lost 0 bases; unmatched junction nucleotides: 7. The CDR3 region is CASSPGLAGVESTDTQYF. The CDR3 nucleotides are TGCGCCAGCAGCCCGGGACTAGCGGGAGTGGAGAGCACAGATACGCAGTATTTT.

This clonotype showed up just a few times. V is TRBV3-1 and J is TRBJ2-1, with TRBD2 matching 9 bases. With V trimmed by 6 bases and J by 1 base, 7 bases remained unmatched. Germline lookup yields CDR1 LGHDT and CDR2 YNNKEL (reference sequence). This CDR3 spans 16 amino acids. CDR3 DNA: TGTGCCAGCAGTCTTCTAGCGGGGATTTCCTACAATGAGCAGTTCTTC. Residues: CASSLLAGISYNEQFF.

The table lists this clonotype with a few counts. CDR3 in DNA: TGTGCCAGCAGTTACTCTGGGGCGCAAGAGACCCAGTACTTC. Its translation is CASSYSGAQETQYF. The chain couples TRBV6-2 or TRBV6-3 to TRBJ2-5, with a possible D match to TRBD1 (5 bases). CDR1 and CDR2 (germline): MNHEY, SVGEGT. The CDR3 has 14 residues. Trimming cost V 0 bases and J 2 bases, with 7 bases left between them.

There are a few counts of this clonotype. The chain carries TRBV10-3 and TRBJ2-1; D may be TRBD2 (6 bases). The germline V gene has CDR1 ENHRY and CDR2 SYGVKD. This CDR3 contains 15 residues. V gave up 6 bases and J gave up 0 bases, with 12 bases separating them. CDR3 bases: TGTGCCATCAGAGGCGCGGGGAGCTCCTACAATGAGCAGTTCTTC. It translates to CAIRGAGSSYNEQFF.

The rearrangement joins TRBV4-3 to TRBJ1-5; 7 nucleotides agree with TRBD1. V shed 1 base and J 4 bases; nucleotides not matched to a gene: 4. Germline assignment: CDR1 LGHNA and CDR2 YSLEER. The CDR3 runs 15 residues. Written as DNA, the CDR3 is TGCGCCAGCAGCCAAGGGACAGGCAAGAATCAGCCCCAGCATTTT. Translated, it gives CASSQGTGKNQPQHF.